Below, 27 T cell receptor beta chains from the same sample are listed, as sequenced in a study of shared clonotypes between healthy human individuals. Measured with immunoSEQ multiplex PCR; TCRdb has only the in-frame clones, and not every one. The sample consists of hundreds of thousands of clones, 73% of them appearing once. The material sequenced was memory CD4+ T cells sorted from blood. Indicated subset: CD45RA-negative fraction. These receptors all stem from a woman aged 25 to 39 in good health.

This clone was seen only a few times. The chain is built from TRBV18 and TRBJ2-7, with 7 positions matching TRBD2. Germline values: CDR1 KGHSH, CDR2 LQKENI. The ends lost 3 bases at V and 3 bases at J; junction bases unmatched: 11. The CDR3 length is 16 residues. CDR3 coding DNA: TGTGCCAGCTCACCTCAATGGGGGGAGGGGAACTACGAGCAGTACTTC. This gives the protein CASSPQWGEGNYEQYF.

The CDR3, as DNA: TGTGCCAGCAGTTACGGGGGCGAGCAGTACTTC. Translated, it gives CASSYGGEQYF. The chain employs TRBV6-5 and TRBJ2-7; D possibly uses TRBD1 or TRBD2 (5 bases each). CDR3 length: 11 residues. Trimming removed 2 bases from V and 6 bases from J, with 5 bases in between. Germline V gene lookup returns CDR1 MNHEY and CDR2 SVGAGI.

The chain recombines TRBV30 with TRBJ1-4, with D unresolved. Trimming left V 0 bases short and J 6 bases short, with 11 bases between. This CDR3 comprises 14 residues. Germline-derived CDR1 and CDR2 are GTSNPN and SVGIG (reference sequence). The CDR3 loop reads CAWSVGWSDEKLFF. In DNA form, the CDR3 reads TGTGCCTGGAGTGTGGGTTGGTCAGATGAAAAACTGTTTTTT.

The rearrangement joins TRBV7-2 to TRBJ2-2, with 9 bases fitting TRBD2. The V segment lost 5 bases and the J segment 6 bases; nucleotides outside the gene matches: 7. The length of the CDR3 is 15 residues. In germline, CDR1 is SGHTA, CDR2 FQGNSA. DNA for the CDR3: TGTGCCAGCAGCCAGGTAGCGGGAGCCCCCGGGGAGCTGTTTTTT. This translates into CASSQVAGAPGELFF.

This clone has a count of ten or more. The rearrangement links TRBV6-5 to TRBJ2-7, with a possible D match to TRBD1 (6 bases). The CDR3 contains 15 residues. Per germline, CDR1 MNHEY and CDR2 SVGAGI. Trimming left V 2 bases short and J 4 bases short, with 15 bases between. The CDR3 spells CASSYGTQALYEQYF. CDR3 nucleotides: TGTGCCAGCAGTTACGGGACACAGGCCCTTTACGAGCAGTACTTC.

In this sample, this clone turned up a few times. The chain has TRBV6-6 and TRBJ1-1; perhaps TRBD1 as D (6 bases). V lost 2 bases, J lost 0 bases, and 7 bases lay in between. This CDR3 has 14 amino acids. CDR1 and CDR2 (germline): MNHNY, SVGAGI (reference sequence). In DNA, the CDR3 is TGTGCCAGCAGTTACCGGGGGCTGAACACTGAAGCTTTCTTT. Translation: CASSYRGLNTEAFF.

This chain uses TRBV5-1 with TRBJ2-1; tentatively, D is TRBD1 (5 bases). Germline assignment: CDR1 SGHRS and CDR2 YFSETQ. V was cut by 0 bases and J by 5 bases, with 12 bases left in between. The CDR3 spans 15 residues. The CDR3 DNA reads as TGCGCCAGCAGCTTGGGGGGCAGGAGTCACAATGAGCAGTTCTTC. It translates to CASSLGGRSHNEQFF.

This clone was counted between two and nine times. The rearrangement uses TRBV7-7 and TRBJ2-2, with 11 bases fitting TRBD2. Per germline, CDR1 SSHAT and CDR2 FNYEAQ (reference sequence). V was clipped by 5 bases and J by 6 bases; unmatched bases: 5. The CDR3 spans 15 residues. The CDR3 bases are TGTGCCAGCAGCCTAACTAGCGGGAGTTCCGGGGAGCTGTTTTTT. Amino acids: CASSLTSGSSGELFF.

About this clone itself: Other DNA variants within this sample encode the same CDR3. CDR3 bases: TGTGCCAGCAGCCAAGGACTAGGCGAGACCCAGTACTTC. Translation gives CASSQGLGETQYF. V is TRBV14 and J is TRBJ2-5, with D tentatively TRBD2 (6 bases). Between the trimmed V and J ends, which lost 1 base and 5 bases, there was a span of 8 bases. The CDR3 covers 13 residues. Germline CDR1 SGHDN, CDR2 FVKESK.

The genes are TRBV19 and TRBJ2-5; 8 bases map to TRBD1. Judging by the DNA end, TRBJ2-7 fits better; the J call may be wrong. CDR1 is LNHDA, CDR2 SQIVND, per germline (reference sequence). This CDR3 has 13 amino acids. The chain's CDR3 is CASMSQGGLEQYF. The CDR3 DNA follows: TGTGCCAGTATGTCACAGGGGGGTCTCGAGCAGTACTTC.

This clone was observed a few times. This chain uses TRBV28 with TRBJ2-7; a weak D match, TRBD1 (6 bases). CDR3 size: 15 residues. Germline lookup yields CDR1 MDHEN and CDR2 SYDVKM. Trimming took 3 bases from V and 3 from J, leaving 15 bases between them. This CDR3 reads CASSFTGPRSYEQYF. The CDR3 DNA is TGTGCCAGCAGTTTCACAGGGCCGAGGAGCTACGAGCAGTACTTC.

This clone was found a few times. CDR3 nucleotides: TGCGCCAGCAGCTTGGGGGCCAGGGGCCTCTCTAACTATGGCTACACCTTC. It translates to CASSLGARGLSNYGYTF. J is TRBJ1-2 and V is TRBV5-1, with D possibly matching TRBD1 (6 bases). V lost 0 bases and J 0 bases, leaving 15 bases between the germline ends. The CDR3 contains 17 residues. Germline values: CDR1 SGHRS, CDR2 YFSETQ.

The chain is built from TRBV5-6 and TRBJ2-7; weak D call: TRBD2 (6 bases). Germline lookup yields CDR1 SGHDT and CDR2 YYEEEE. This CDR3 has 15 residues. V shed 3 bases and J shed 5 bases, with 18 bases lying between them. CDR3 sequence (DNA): TGTGCCAGCAGCTCCCTGTTGGGGGGAAGGAACGAGCAGTACTTC. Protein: CASSSLLGGRNEQYF.

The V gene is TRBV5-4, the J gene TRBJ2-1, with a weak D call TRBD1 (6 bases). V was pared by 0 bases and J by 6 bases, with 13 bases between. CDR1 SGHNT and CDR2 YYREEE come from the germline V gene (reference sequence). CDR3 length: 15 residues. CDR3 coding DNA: TGTGCCAGCAGCTTGGACAGGGCCAGTCTCAATGAGCAGTTCTTC. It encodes CASSLDRASLNEQFF. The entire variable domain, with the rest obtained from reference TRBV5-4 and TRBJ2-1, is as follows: ETGVTQSPTHLIKTRGQQVTLRCSSQSGHNTVSWYQQALGQGPQFIFQYYREEENGRGNFPPRFSGLQFPNYSSELNVNALELDDSALYLCASSLDRASLNEQFFGPGTRLTVL.

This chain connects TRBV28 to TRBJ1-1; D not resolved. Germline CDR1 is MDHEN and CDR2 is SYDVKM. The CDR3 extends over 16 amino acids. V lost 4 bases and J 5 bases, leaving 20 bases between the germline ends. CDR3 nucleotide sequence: TGTGCCAGCAGTTCCCCCGGGCCTCATTTTGGGACTGAAGCTTTCTTT. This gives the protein CASSSPGPHFGTEAFF.

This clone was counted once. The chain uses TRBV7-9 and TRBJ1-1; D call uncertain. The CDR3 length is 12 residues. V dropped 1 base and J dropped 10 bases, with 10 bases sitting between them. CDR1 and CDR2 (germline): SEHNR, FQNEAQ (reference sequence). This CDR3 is CASSLGQSGAFF. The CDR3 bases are TGTGCCAGCAGCTTAGGTCAATCCGGAGCTTTCTTT.

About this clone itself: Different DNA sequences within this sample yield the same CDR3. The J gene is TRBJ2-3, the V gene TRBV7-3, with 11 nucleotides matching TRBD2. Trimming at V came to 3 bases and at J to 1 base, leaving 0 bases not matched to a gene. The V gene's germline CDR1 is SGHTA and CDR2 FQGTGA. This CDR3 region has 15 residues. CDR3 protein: CASSLGLAGTDTQYF. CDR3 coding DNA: TGTGCCAGCAGCTTGGGACTAGCGGGCACAGATACGCAGTATTTT.

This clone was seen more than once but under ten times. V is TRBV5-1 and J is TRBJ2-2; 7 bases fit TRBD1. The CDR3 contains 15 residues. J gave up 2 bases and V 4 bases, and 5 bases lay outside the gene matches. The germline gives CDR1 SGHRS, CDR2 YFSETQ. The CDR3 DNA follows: TGCGCCAGCAGCGTAGGGACAGCCAACACCGGGGAGCTGTTTTTT. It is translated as CASSVGTANTGELFF.

This chain's CDR3 is CASSSYGETQYF. The CDR3 DNA sequence: TGTGCCAGCAGCTCTTATGGGGAGACCCAGTACTTC. The V and J genes are TRBV9 and TRBJ2-5; D remains ambiguous. The CDR3 sequence is 12 residues long. Looked up from germline, CDR1 is SGDLS and CDR2 is YYNGEE. The V end lost 4 bases, the J end lost 5 bases, and 9 bases lay between the germline ends.

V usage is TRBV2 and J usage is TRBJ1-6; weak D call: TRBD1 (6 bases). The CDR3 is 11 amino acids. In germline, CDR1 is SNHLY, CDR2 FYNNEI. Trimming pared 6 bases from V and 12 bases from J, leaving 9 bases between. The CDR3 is CASRTGEPLHF. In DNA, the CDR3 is TGTGCCAGCAGGACAGGAGAACCCCTCCACTTT.

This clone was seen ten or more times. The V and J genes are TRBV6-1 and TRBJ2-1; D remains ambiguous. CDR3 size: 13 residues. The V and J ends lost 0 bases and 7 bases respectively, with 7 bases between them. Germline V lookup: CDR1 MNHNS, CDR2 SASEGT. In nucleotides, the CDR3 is TGTGCCAGCAGTGAAGCAGACCCGAATGAGCAGTTCTTC. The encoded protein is CASSEADPNEQFF.

CDR3 amino acids: CASSLFGGGLAAYEQYF. The CDR3 nucleotides are TGTGCCAGCAGTTTATTTGGCGGCGGTCTAGCCGCCTACGAGCAGTACTTC. The chain is built from TRBV27 and TRBJ2-7; D might be TRBD2 (5 bases). The germline V gene has CDR1 MNHEY and CDR2 SMNVEV (reference sequence). This CDR3 has 17 residues. Deletions cut 1 base from V and 2 bases from J, with 18 bases between.

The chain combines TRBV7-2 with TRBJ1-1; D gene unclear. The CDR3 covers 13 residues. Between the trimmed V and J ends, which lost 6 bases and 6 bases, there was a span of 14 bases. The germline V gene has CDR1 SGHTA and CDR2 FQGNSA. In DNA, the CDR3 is TGTGCCAGCAGTCAGGACCTCTACGCTGAAGCTTTCTTT. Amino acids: CASSQDLYAEAFF. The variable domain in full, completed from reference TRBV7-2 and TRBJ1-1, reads GAGVSQSPSNKVTEKGKDVELRCDPISGHTALYWYRQSLGQGLEFLIYFQGNSAPDKSGLPSDRFSAERTGGSVSTLTIQRTQQEDSAVYLCASSQDLYAEAFFGQGTRLTVV.

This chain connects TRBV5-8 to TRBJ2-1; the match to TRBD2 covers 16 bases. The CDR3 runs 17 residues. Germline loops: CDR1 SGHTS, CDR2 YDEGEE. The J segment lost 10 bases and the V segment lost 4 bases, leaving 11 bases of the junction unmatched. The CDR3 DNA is TGTGCCAGCAGCCAAGGGAGAGGGACTAGCGGGAGGGACGAGCAGTTCTTC. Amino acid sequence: CASSQGRGTSGRDEQFF. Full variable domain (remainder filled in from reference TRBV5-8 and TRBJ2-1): EAGVTQSPTHLIKTRGQQATLRCSPISGHTSVYWYQQALGLGLQFLLWYDEGEERNRGNFPPRFSGRQFPNYSSELNVNALELEDSALYLCASSQGRGTSGRDEQFFGPGTRLTVL.

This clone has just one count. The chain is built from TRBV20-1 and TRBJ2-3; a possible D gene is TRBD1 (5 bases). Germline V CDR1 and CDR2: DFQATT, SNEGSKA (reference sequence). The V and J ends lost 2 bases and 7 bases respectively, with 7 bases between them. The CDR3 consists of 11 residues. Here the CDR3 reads CSARTGHTQYF. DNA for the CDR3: TGCAGTGCTAGAACAGGTCATACGCAGTATTTT.

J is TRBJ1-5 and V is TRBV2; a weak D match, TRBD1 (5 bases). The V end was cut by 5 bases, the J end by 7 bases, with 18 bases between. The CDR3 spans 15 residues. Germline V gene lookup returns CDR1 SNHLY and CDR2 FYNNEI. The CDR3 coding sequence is TGTGCCAGCAGTACTACCTCAGGGCCGAGGCAGCCCCAGCATTTT. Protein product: CASSTTSGPRQPQHF.

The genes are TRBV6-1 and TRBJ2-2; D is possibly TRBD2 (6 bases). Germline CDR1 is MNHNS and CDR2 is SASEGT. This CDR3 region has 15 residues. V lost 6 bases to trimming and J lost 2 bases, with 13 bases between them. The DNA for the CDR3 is TGTGCCAGCAGCGCCCTAGCGTATAACACCGGGGAGCTGTTTTTT. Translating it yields CASSALAYNTGELFF.